What follows is one TCR beta chain and its context. The antigen it recognizes is unknown. Base qualities are missing; no much larger clone stands one base away. The library was produced with the immunoSEQ multiplex PCR assay. For the multiplex PCR, a mixture combining 60 forward primers for TCR Vbeta segments and 13 reverse primers for TCR Jbeta segments was used. The CDR3 region of rearranged TCR beta genes was amplified from genomic DNA by a multiplex PCR assay. On the Illumina HiSeq System, the amplified TCR beta libraries were sequenced as 87-base-pair reads. Under the source paper's analysis protocol: A later analysis counted tens of millions of unique TCR beta chains across the 650 to 800 repertoires, and some 12 million of these chains were shared by at least two donors. A nearest-neighbor algorithm error-corrected the raw reads and collapsed the reads into unique sequences, merging closely related sequences to remove PCR and sequencing errors. V, D and J gene segments were assigned by aligning CDR3 sequences to IMGT reference sequences. For a sequence to be retained, at least a six-nucleotide match to both a V gene segment and a J gene segment was required. Rearrangements were called productive when the CDR3 lacked stop codons and stayed in frame with V and J; all others were non-productive. CDR3 was defined according to IMGT convention as the region running from the second conserved V-encoded cysteine to the conserved J-encoded phenylalanine. The earlier analysis of some 540 of the donors excluded any sequence lacking an unambiguous match to a single V gene segment. An earlier analysis of 500 to 600 of the donors classified V segments as functional when productive rearrangements were above 56.7% and as segregating when the standard deviation between donors was above 5%. A statistical classification framework was developed to diagnose cytomegalovirus status using the catalog of TCR beta chain sequences. V and J gene assignment, in a later analysis, came from comparing TCR nucleotide sequences with IMGT/GENE-DB human TR gene sequences. The TCRdist pipeline was used in a later analysis to assign CDR3 sequences and most-parsimonious VDJ recombination scenarios. A later analysis defined each TCR beta chain by its CDR3 amino acid sequence plus V-gene family, and excluded reads lacking a unique V-gene family. As a way to deal with suspected cross-contamination and a sequencing artifact, a later analysis dropped 450 to 600 nucleotide sequences that were highly shared and had low generation probability. In a later analysis, a clonal expansion index for each public chain was calculated from normalized within-repertoire ranks of inferred template counts. In a later analysis, generation probabilities were computed using a VDJ recombination model fitted to out-of-frame rearrangements, and the results were checked against IGoR. A later analysis scored TCR-TCR, TCR-HLA and TCR-CMV co-occurrence with hypergeometric tests, applying a repertoire-size bias correction to TCR pairs. A later analysis estimated false discovery rates by permuting HLA or CMV assignments 20 times. In a later analysis, co-occurring TCRs were grouped with DBSCAN, and TCRdist sequence similarity was added when clustering was performed within HLA-allele-positive subsets. Repertoires with fewer than 30,000 or more than 120,000 public chains were left out of co-occurrence clustering, as were five repertoires with anomalous nucleotide sharing. TCRdb's version of the immuneACCESS table is confined to in-frame rearrangements and falls short of the full clone set. An unresolved V gene accounts for under half of the shortfall where checked; the remainder is of unknown origin. From that table come the V and J calls and clone size; the DNA was used to work out D and trimming. The sample contains under 200,000 clones, about 70% of them found a single time. Of the sample, around 3% falls within the top ten clones.

These data originate in a study of cytomegalovirus exposure and HLA in healthy donors (dated by TCRdb to 2017 to 2019). Broadly, across the study: An earlier analysis of 587 of the donors reported approximately 300 Gb of sequence data and 117 million unique TCR beta sequences from about 180 million T cells. An early release covering just under 650 HLA-typed donors comprised 250 to 350 gigabases of sequencing data and tens of millions of unique TCR sequences. Every discovery cohort repertoire had been produced on one sequencing platform. The T cell repertoires of 700 or so subjects were profiled by immunosequencing and related to cytomegalovirus serostatus. Four to six DR-DQ haplotypes were handled as single units for association and clustering, since linkage in the cohort was strong. Donor age, sex, ethnicity and CMV serostatus were compiled alongside the repertoire data. Typing coverage varied by locus: roughly 629-630 donors for A, B, C, DRB1 and DQB1; roughly 520 for DQA1; approximately 610 for DPA1; roughly 470 for DPB1. The study combined high-throughput TCR immunosequencing, statistical association of individual TCRs with disease status, and machine learning to predict cytomegalovirus infection status. The study was designed to test whether signatures of past pathogen exposure could be identified by cataloging public T cell receptors. An earlier analysis of a few hundred of the donors applied high-throughput TCR beta sequencing to assess whether each TCR beta V gene segment acted as functional or pseudogenic. In a later genetic analysis, genome-wide SNP genotypes for about 65% of the roughly 700 donors were used, and that subset was treated as a discovery cohort. Of the 300 to 450 genotyped donors, around 81% fell in the genetic ancestry cluster associated with self-reported Caucasian donors. To study patterns of TCR occurrence, a later analysis re-analyzed previously published TCR beta repertoires from 666 donors and added high-resolution HLA genotyping. HLA typing covered class I and class II loci at four-digit resolution. Along with the 666-subject first cohort, a separate validation cohort of 120 different subjects was used. Among almost 400 genotyped donors of the cohort, an average of around 240,000 unique TCR beta nucleotide sequences were sequenced per donor, 15% to 20% of them non-productive. Rather than drawing on any new phenotypic data, the later analysis identified candidate immune exposures from TCR beta sequences and the way those sequences occurred across donors. Results the study describes overall, beyond this receptor: At a false discovery rate of 0.05, a later analysis linked under 20,000 TCR beta sequences to specific HLA alleles. Because counts were too low, seventeen rarely observed V segments, including chromosome 9 orphons, were excluded from the earlier analysis of around 590 of the donors. In a later genetic analysis, fewer N-insertions in productive TCRs were reported among donors in an Asian-associated ancestry cluster than the approximately 630-donor mean. Only TCR beta chains were sequenced in this cohort, and the absence of alpha or paired-chain data limited detectable features. When HLA alleles, especially DR and DQ, strongly co-occurred, TCR associations were difficult to assign to individual alleles. A later genetic analysis associated a missense DCLRE1C variant with V-gene and J-gene trimming of TCR beta chains, and an independent cohort replicated the association. The presence/absence analyses assumed that sequencing depth was roughly uniform across donors, and that assumption may not be true. The study listed 150 to 200 TCR beta chains as associated with cytomegalovirus. Immune exposure information for the cohort was limited to CMV serostatus. Some IMGT-functional V segments, including TRBV6-2 and TRBV6-3, could not be distinguished by the 87-base-pair reads and were therefore excluded. A later analysis found that HLA-associated TCR beta chains were more clonally expanded and had lower generation probabilities than equally common non-associated chains. While some public TCRs were present in many individuals, most TCR sequences turned up only very rarely across donors. In an earlier analysis of about 600 of the donors, most TCR beta V segments appeared in productive rearrangements about 87% or about 30% of the time, broadly matching IMGT annotations. The classifier was reported to diagnose cytomegalovirus status with high specificity and sensitivity in both the original and validation cohorts. Three of the identified cytomegalovirus-associated TCR beta chains were confirmed in vitro to be specific for cytomegalovirus antigens. The authors suggested that the approach could potentially be generalized to other disease states and immunological phenotypes. According to a later analysis, TCR association rates differed among HLA loci, with DRB1 alleles showing the most associated TCRs and HLA-C alleles showing the fewest. A group of highly shared sequence variants was considered likely to be a technical artifact of the sequencing pipeline. Because HLA typing was unavailable for some donors at each locus, only the typed subset was used in association tests. According to a later analysis, most CMV-associated TCR beta chains appeared to be HLA-restricted, and the HLA associations seemed to be driven largely by CMV exposure. According to a later analysis, parvovirus B19, influenza, CMV and Epstein-Barr virus appeared linked to several top co-occurrence clusters. Correlated functional status among segregating V segments might be attributable to linkage disequilibrium, but an unknown experimental factor could not be ruled out. A further reported finding was that TCR beta sequences accurately predicted the HLA-A and HLA-B alleles for most subjects in the first cohort.

In total, over 600 healthy bone marrow donors made up the cohort. At the time of sampling, every cohort member was nominally healthy, though immune exposures that went unrecorded were likely present. The donor was CMV seropositive and belonged to the group of 250 to 300 seropositive cohort members. Each donor provided a peripheral blood sample, and peripheral blood mononuclear cells were used for TCR beta sequencing. The Qiagen DNeasy Blood Extraction Kit was used to extract genomic DNA from the blood cell samples. Based on the germline V gene (reference sequence), the CDR1 and CDR2 sequences are SGHNT and YYREEE. Measured from the cysteine to the phenylalanine, the CDR3 is 16 residues long. Of all the DNA, just the CDR3 is kept, 48 bases in frame from base 1. The germline V and J ends show losses of 2 bases and 3 bases respectively, and no gene match explains 7 bases of the junction.

This clonotype was obtained from a woman aged 40-49 years in good health and CMV-seropositive. The V and J genes are TRBV5-4 and TRBJ2-5, and TRBD2 matches 10 of the central bases. What was sequenced was PBMCs. The CDR3 reads CASSFRSLAGKETQYF. The base sequence is TGTGCCAGCAGCTTCCGATCACTAGCGGGAAAAGAGACCCAGTACTTC. Supplemented by the reference TRBV5-4 and TRBJ2-5 proteins around the CDR3, the complete variable domain is ETGVTQSPTHLIKTRGQQVTLRCSSQSGHNTVSWYQQALGQGPQFIFQYYREEENGRGNFPPRFSGLQFPNYSSELNVNALELDDSALYLCASSFRSLAGKETQYFGPGTRLLVL.